Listed below are T cell receptor beta chains from one sample, sequenced in a study of blood T cell repertoires in COVID-19. Some clones are missing from TCRdb's copy, which holds only in-frame ones; the method was immunoSEQ multiplex PCR. There are approximately 220,000 clones in the sample; about 83% occur only once, and about 4.8% lies in the top ten. Sequenced material: PBMCs or T cells enriched from blood (not recorded which). These receptors came from a woman aged 45-60 years who had been exposed to COVID-19. The CDR3 runs from the conserved cysteine through the conserved F or W. A D gene is named only where the DNA matches it firmly. Size is omitted from some rows. Given values are once, few, many or a class for expanded clones.

d_call,clone_size,j_call,v_call,cdr3_aa,cdr3_nt
NA,NA,TRBJ2-3,TRBV3-1/TRBV3-2,CASSQDRTGSSTDTQYF,TGTGCCAGCAGCCAAGATCGAACGGGGTCTAGCACAGATACGCAGTATTTT
NA,NA,TRBJ1-2,TRBV6-5,CASSQKEVRGYGYTF,TGTGCCAGCAGTCAGAAGGAGGTCAGGGGCTATGGCTACACCTTC
TRBD1,NA,TRBJ2-3,TRBV3-1/TRBV3-2,CASSPRQGNTDTQYF,TGTGCCAGCAGCCCCCGACAGGGGAACACAGATACGCAGTATTTT
NA,NA,TRBJ1-1,TRBV7-8,CASSVKGGTEAFF,TGTGCCAGCAGCGTAAAGGGAGGCACTGAAGCTTTCTTT
NA,once,TRBJ1-3,TRBV5-5,CASTLEMGLSGNTIYF,TGTGCCAGCACCCTGGAGATGGGGCTGAGTGGAAACACCATATATTTT
TRBD2,NA,TRBJ2-1,TRBV7-9,CASSFTSGYNEQFF,TGTGCCAGCAGCTTTACTAGCGGTTACAATGAGCAGTTCTTC
NA,NA,TRBJ2-5,TRBV19,CASSIIGVQETQYF,TGTGCCAGTAGTATCATAGGGGTTCAAGAGACCCAGTACTTC
TRBD2,few,TRBJ2-7,TRBV4-3,CASSQESRGGYEQYF,TGCGCCAGCAGCCAAGAATCCCGGGGGGGGTACGAGCAGTACTTC
NA,NA,TRBJ1-1,TRBV7-3,CASSLERTTEAFF,TGTGCCAGCAGCTTAGAGAGGACAACTGAAGCTTTCTTT
TRBD1,NA,TRBJ2-5,TRBV11-2,CASSVGQGALETQYF,TGTGCCAGCAGCGTTGGACAGGGGGCATTGGAGACCCAGTACTTC
TRBD1,few,TRBJ1-1,TRBV7-9,CASRGQGETEAFF,TGTGCCAGCAGGGGACAGGGTGAGACTGAAGCTTTCTTT
TRBD1,NA,TRBJ1-2,TRBV18,CASSRDRASYGYTF,TGTGCCAGCTCCCGCGACAGGGCCAGCTATGGCTACACCTTC
NA,once,TRBJ1-5,TRBV9,CASSVEEGFGQPQHF,TGTGCCAGCAGCGTAGAGGAGGGTTTTGGTCAGCCCCAGCATTTT
NA,NA,TRBJ1-1,TRBV7-9,CASSLSGHLNTEAFF,TGTGCCAGCAGCTTATCGGGACACCTGAACACTGAAGCTTTCTTT
NA,few,TRBJ1-1,TRBV2,CASSESGYNTEAFF,TGTGCCAGCAGTGAGTCGGGATACAACACTGAAGCTTTCTTT
NA,NA,TRBJ1-2,TRBV6-6,CASSYSGENYGYTF,TGTGCCAGCAGTTACTCAGGGGAAAACTATGGCTACACCTTC
NA,NA,TRBJ2-5,TRBV18,CASSPWTTQETQYF,TGTGCCAGCTCTCCCTGGACTACCCAAGAGACCCAGTACTTC
NA,NA,TRBJ1-4,TRBV5-6,CASSLVGAATNEKLFF,TGTGCCAGCAGCTTGGTAGGGGCAGCTACTAATGAAAAACTGTTTTTT
NA,NA,TRBJ2-6,TRBV18,CASSPKGSGANVLTF,TGTGCCAGCTCACCTAAGGGGTCCGGGGCCAACGTCCTGACTTTC
NA,once,TRBJ2-2,TRBV11-2,CASSLRPNLDTGELFF,TGTGCCAGCAGCTTGCGGCCAAACTTGGACACCGGGGAGCTGTTTTTT
TRBD1,NA,TRBJ1-5,TRBV11-2,CASSPPGQGNQPQHF,TGTGCCAGCAGCCCGCCGGGACAGGGCAATCAGCCCCAGCATTTT
NA,NA,TRBJ1-1,TRBV9,CASRLTQNTEAFF,TGTGCCAGCAGGTTGACACAGAACACTGAAGCTTTCTTT
NA,NA,TRBJ1-6,TRBV19,CASSRDNSPLHF,TGTGCCAGTAGCCGAGATAATTCACCCCTCCACTTT
TRBD1,NA,TRBJ1-2,TRBV7-9,CASFGGDSLNYGYTF,TGTGCCTCTTTCGGTGGGGACAGTCTTAACTATGGCTACACCTTC
NA,NA,TRBJ1-5,TRBV6-5,CASSIGLRNQPQHF,TGTGCCAGCAGTATTGGTTTGCGTAATCAGCCCCAGCATTTT
NA,NA,TRBJ2-2,TRBV5-5,CASSGFGGPGELFF,TGTGCCAGCAGCGGCTTTGGAGGACCCGGGGAGCTGTTTTTT
NA,NA,TRBJ1-2,TRBV2,CASSNREAYGYTF,TGTGCCAGCAGTAACAGGGAAGCCTATGGCTACACCTTC
NA,NA,TRBJ1-1,TRBV25-1,CASSRGQRNTEAFF,TGTGCCAGCAGTAGGGGTCAACGGAACACTGAAGCTTTCTTT
NA,NA,TRBJ1-1,TRBV9,CASSVGQMNTEAFF,TGTGCCAGCAGCGTCGGACAGATGAACACTGAAGCTTTCTTT
NA,few,TRBJ2-3,TRBV29-1,CSVGSRFGTDTQYF,TGCAGCGTTGGATCCAGGTTTGGGACAGATACGCAGTATTTT
NA,NA,TRBJ1-1,TRBV3-1/TRBV3-2,CASSRTGNRDNEAFF,TGTGCCAGCAGCCGAACAGGGAACCGGGACAATGAAGCTTTCTTT
TRBD1,NA,TRBJ1-1,TRBV5-4,CASSLQGQGTEAFF,TGTGCCAGCAGCTTACAAGGACAGGGCACTGAAGCTTTCTTT
TRBD1,NA,TRBJ1-6,TRBV27,CASRPLGQGNSPLHF,TGTGCCAGCAGGCCCCTTGGACAGGGGAATTCACCCCTCCACTTT
NA,once,TRBJ1-4,TRBV21-1,CASSLKGGRPEKLFF,TGTGCCAGCAGCCTAAAAGGGGGCAGACCCGAAAAACTGTTTTTT
TRBD1,NA,TRBJ2-2,TRBV4-2,CASSQERGGGTGELFF,TGTGCCAGCAGCCAAGAACGAGGGGGCGGCACCGGGGAGCTGTTTTTT
NA,NA,TRBJ1-4,TRBV18,CASSPAKVEGKAAKLFF,TGTGCCAGCTCACCAGCAAAGGTTGAGGGTAAAGCGGCGAAACTGTTTTTT
NA,NA,TRBJ1-2,TRBV12-3/TRBV12-4,CATGVRAGGYTF,TGTGCCACAGGGGTCCGAGCTGGAGGCTACACCTTC
NA,NA,TRBJ2-1,TRBV12-5,CASGLVVREQFF,TGTGCTAGTGGTTTGGTAGTACGGGAGCAGTTCTTC
TRBD2,NA,TRBJ2-7,TRBV11-1,CASSFGNGGGEQYF,TGTGCCAGCAGCTTCGGAAACGGGGGGGGCGAGCAGTACTTC
TRBD1,once,TRBJ2-1,TRBV6-6,CASTRTGSTSNEQFF,TGTGCCAGCACAAGGACAGGAAGCACGTCCAATGAGCAGTTCTTC
NA,NA,TRBJ1-3,TRBV2,CASSEQGARSGNTIYF,TGTGCCAGCAGCGAACAGGGTGCGCGCTCTGGAAACACCATATATTTT
TRBD2,NA,TRBJ2-2,TRBV9,CASSPRGGNTGELFF,TGTGCCAGCAGCCCGCGGGGGGGCAACACCGGGGAGCTGTTTTTT
NA,few,TRBJ1-5,TRBV21-1,CASSKGEMGNQPQHF,TGTGCCAGCAGCAAAGGAGAGATGGGCAATCAGCCCCAGCATTTT
NA,few,TRBJ1-2,TRBV6-5,CASVALSDGYTF,TGTGCCAGCGTAGCTCTCAGCGATGGCTACACCTTC
NA,NA,TRBJ2-1,TRBV28,CASSTRRGRDEQFF,TGTGCCAGCAGTACGAGGAGGGGAAGAGATGAGCAGTTCTTC